The 21 T cell receptor beta chains given below trace back to one sample, sequenced in a study of cytomegalovirus exposure and HLA in healthy donors. The PCR employed 60 Vbeta primers together with 13 Jbeta primers. Libraries were prepared by immunoSEQ multiplex PCR; TCRdb keeps only in-frame clonotypes and omits some of them. The sample has tens of thousands of clones, just under 70% seen once; the top ten hold approximately 11%. The sample comprised PBMCs. All receptors derive from a woman under 40 in good health and CMV-seronegative.

The V call is TRBV2, the J call TRBJ1-1; a possible D gene is TRBD1 (6 bases). This CDR3 spans 14 amino acids. The V end was cut by 7 bases, the J end by 1 base, with 13 bases between. Germline CDR1 reads SNHLY; CDR2 reads FYNNEI. The CDR3 protein is CASIIQGPNTEAFF. DNA for the CDR3: TGTGCCAGCATTATCCAGGGGCCGAACACTGAAGCTTTCTTT.

V and J are TRBV6-6 and TRBJ1-3; 8 bases are a match to TRBD1. The CDR3 is 16 amino acids. The germline CDR1 and CDR2 sequences are MNHNY and SVGAGI (reference sequence). After removal of 6 bases from V and 0 bases from J, the junction contained 7 bases not matched to a gene. The CDR3 is CASRRQGQSSGNTIYF. The CDR3 nucleotides are TGTGCCAGCAGGAGACAGGGGCAGAGCTCTGGAAACACCATATATTTT.

The chain uses TRBV6-5 and TRBJ1-1; 7 positions match TRBD1. This CDR3 has 15 residues. V was clipped by 6 bases and J by 1 base; unmatched bases: 8. Germline V lookup: CDR1 MNHEY, CDR2 SVGAGI. The CDR3: CASRQDRVENTEAFF. DNA of the CDR3: TGTGCCAGCAGACAAGACAGGGTAGAGAACACTGAAGCTTTCTTT.

J is TRBJ1-5 and V is TRBV4-1; D not certain. The CDR3 consists of 19 residues. Germline-derived CDR1 and CDR2 are MGHRA and YSYEKL. V was cut by 0 bases and J by 3 bases, with 21 bases left in between. The CDR3 sequence: CASSQDHVSPTALNQPQHF. The DNA for the CDR3 is TGCGCCAGCAGCCAAGATCACGTTTCTCCCACAGCCCTCAATCAGCCCCAGCATTTT.

This clone has a handful of counts. The J gene is TRBJ2-7, the V gene TRBV29-1, with D perhaps TRBD1 (5 bases). The CDR3 spans 11 residues. Per germline, CDR1 SQVTM and CDR2 ANQGSEA. Trimming removed 7 bases from V and 6 bases from J, with 13 bases in between. CDR3 sequence (DNA): TGCAGCGGGATGCAGGGTGGCGAGCAGTACTTC. It translates to CSGMQGGEQYF.

This clone appeared a few times. This chain links TRBV10-3 with TRBJ2-1; 7 nucleotides agree with TRBD2. The CDR3 totals 13 residues. Germline-derived CDR1 and CDR2 are ENHRY and SYGVKD. V lost 8 bases, J lost 2 bases, and 3 bases stayed unmatched. CDR3 nucleotides: TGTGCCATCGGGGGGGAGGCCTACAATGAGCAGTTCTTC. Amino acids: CAIGGEAYNEQFF.

Details on this clone: Other DNA sequences from this sample encode an identical CDR3 as well. The V gene is TRBV30, the J gene TRBJ2-2; no clear D gene. The CDR3 covers 12 residues. Per the germline V gene, CDR1 is GTSNPN and CDR2 is SVGIG (reference sequence). V lost 2 bases to trimming and J lost 6 bases, with 7 bases between them. CDR3 coding DNA: TGTGCCTGGAGTCAACGGGCCGGGGAGCTGTTTTTT. It yields the protein CAWSQRAGELFF.

The table lists this clone with a few counts. Other DNA sequences in this specimen translate into the identical CDR3. The chain has TRBV5-1 and TRBJ2-7; 7 bases line up with TRBD1. CDR1 SGHRS and CDR2 YFSETQ come from the germline V gene. The CDR3 is made up of 14 amino acids. V trimming: 0 bases; J trimming: 1 base; junction bases outside the gene matches: 1. The CDR3 loop is CASSLGQGSYEQYF. The CDR3 coding sequence is TGCGCCAGCAGCTTGGGACAGGGATCCTACGAGCAGTACTTC.

The rearrangement joins TRBV10-3 to TRBJ2-5, with D tentatively TRBD2 (6 bases). This CDR3 has 13 residues. The germline gives CDR1 ENHRY, CDR2 SYGVKD. Trimming stripped 7 bases from V and 5 bases from J, with 14 bases between. CDR3 in DNA: TGTGCCATCACGCGGGGCGCGCGGGAGACCCAGTACTTC. This codes for CAITRGARETQYF.

This clone appeared a few times. The J gene is TRBJ2-6, the V gene TRBV7-2, with a tentative D call TRBD2 (6 bases). The V and J ends lost 0 bases and 2 bases respectively, with 8 bases between them. Per the germline V gene, CDR1 is SGHTA and CDR2 is FQGNSA. The CDR3 sequence is 16 residues long. CDR3 in DNA: TGTGCCAGCAGCTTAGCGGCGGGGACTGGGGCCAACGTCCTGACTTTC. This gives the protein CASSLAAGTGANVLTF.

J is TRBJ1-6 and V is TRBV6-5, with D possibly matching TRBD1 (6 bases). Germline CDR1 MNHEY, CDR2 SVGAGI. Trimming removed 5 bases at V and 10 bases at J, with 15 bases between. The CDR3 extends over 14 amino acids. The CDR3 DNA sequence: TGTGCCAGCAGTCCACAGGGAAGCTGGTCACCCCTCCACTTT. It is translated as CASSPQGSWSPLHF.

The chain has TRBV7-2 and TRBJ1-6, with TRBD1 matching over 7 bases. Germline CDR1 and CDR2: SGHTA and FQGNSA. The CDR3 has 15 amino acids. V shed 1 base, J shed 9 bases, and the junction held 6 bases outside the gene matches. CDR3 sequence: CASSLVTGNSSPLHF. For the CDR3, the DNA is TGTGCCAGCAGCTTAGTGACAGGGAATAGTTCACCCCTCCACTTT.

This clone was detected once. The chain carries TRBV7-2 and TRBJ2-7, with D uncertain. The CDR3 length is 14 residues. From germline, CDR1 is SGHTA and CDR2 FQGNSA. Trimming left V 1 base short and J 6 bases short, with 13 bases between. The chain's CDR3 is CASSLEGTTPEQYF. For the CDR3, the DNA is TGTGCCAGCAGCTTAGAAGGCACTACTCCCGAGCAGTACTTC.

The rearrangement links TRBV4-3 to TRBJ1-4; 8 nucleotides line up with TRBD1. This CDR3 is built from 16 residues. Germline CDR1 reads LGHNA; CDR2 reads YSLEER. V lost 1 base and J lost 5; bases outside the gene matches: 6. In nucleotides, the CDR3 is TGCGCCAGCAGCCAAGGCCAGGGGGCGCAAAATGAAAAACTGTTTTTT. Amino acid sequence: CASSQGQGAQNEKLFF.

This sequence joins TRBV19 and TRBJ2-3; 7 bases line up with TRBD1. The CDR3 extends over 14 amino acids. Germline assignment: CDR1 LNHDA and CDR2 SQIVND (reference sequence). The junction had 6 bases not matched to a gene; V was cut back by 7 bases and J by 2 bases. Here the CDR3 DNA reads TGTGCCAGTACCTTGACAGGGACCACAGATACGCAGTATTTT. This translates into CASTLTGTTDTQYF.

With regard to this clone: Given the absence of the conserved phenylalanine or tryptophan at the CDR3 end, a read error is likely. This rearrangement joins TRBV2 to TRBJ1-5, with a possible D match to TRBD1 (6 bases). Trimming stripped 6 bases from V and 10 bases from J, with 13 bases between. CDR1 is SNHLY and CDR2 is FYNNEI in the germline V gene. The CDR3 runs 12 residues. The CDR3: CASRFSGDPQHV. DNA for the CDR3: TGTGCCAGCAGATTCTCAGGGGACCCCCAGCATGTT.

The chain combines TRBV5-4 with TRBJ2-7; 8 bases line up with TRBD1. The V and J ends lost 4 bases and 3 bases, in that order; junction bases with no gene match: 12. This CDR3 has 16 amino acids. Germline CDR1 SGHNT, CDR2 YYREEE (reference sequence). In DNA form, the CDR3 reads TGTGCCAGCAGCCTAGACAGGGGAAAGGGCTACTACGAGCAGTACTTC. Amino acids: CASSLDRGKGYYEQYF.

This clone turned up a few times. V usage is TRBV5-5 and J usage is TRBJ2-7, with 11 bases identical to TRBD1. The germline CDR1 and CDR2 sequences are SGHKS and YYEKEE (reference sequence). The CDR3 extends over 15 amino acids. Trimming took 0 bases from V and 3 from J; bases not matched to a gene: 2. The CDR3 DNA reads as TGTGCCAGCAGCTTGGCGGGGACAGGGGGCTACGAGCAGTACTTC. Encoded protein: CASSLAGTGGYEQYF. Complete variable domain (other parts from reference TRBV5-5 and TRBJ2-7): DAGVTQSPTHLIKTRGQQVTLRCSPISGHKSVSWYQQVLGQGPQFIFQYYEKEERGRGNFPDRFSARQFPNYSSELNVNALLLGDSALYLCASSLAGTGGYEQYFGPGTRLTVT.

V and J are TRBV5-8 and TRBJ2-3, with D uncertain. The CDR3 extends over 14 amino acids. Germline V gene data show CDR1 as SGHTS and CDR2 as YDEGEE. V shed 0 bases and J shed 0 bases, with 5 bases lying between them. The CDR3 loop reads CASSLGPSTDTQYF. The CDR3 DNA follows: TGTGCCAGCAGCTTGGGTCCTAGCACAGATACGCAGTATTTT.

The chain combines TRBV2 with TRBJ1-1, with TRBD1 identical over 9 bases. The V segment lost 11 bases and the J segment 1 base; nucleotides outside the gene matches: 8. Germline V CDR1 and CDR2: SNHLY, FYNNEI. This CDR3 is 14 amino acids long. The CDR3 here is CASHRGPSNTEAFF. The CDR3 DNA is TGTGCCTCTCACAGGGGGCCTTCGAACACTGAAGCTTTCTTT.

The CDR3 nucleotides are TGTGCCAGCAGCCCTTTGTCCTACGAGCAGTACTTC. Translation gives CASSPLSYEQYF. The rearrangement links TRBV6-6 to TRBJ2-7; D not resolved. Trimming removed 6 bases at V and 1 base at J, with 7 bases between. Germline V lookup: CDR1 MNHNY, CDR2 SVGAGI (reference sequence). The CDR3 length is 12 residues.